The TCR beta chain under discussion was sequenced for a study of T cell responses to AZD1222 COVID-19 vaccine. General study results and limits: Only after the peak T cell response were repertoires sampled. White British people made up most donors, females outnumbered males, and clonal diversity was possibly underestimated. Spike-wide coverage was observed for vaccine-associated CD4 TCRs, with dominant responses at 160-218 and 743-854. Baseline serology detected seropositivity in only six AZD1222 recipients.

The CDR3 extends over 15 amino acids. The V gene's germline CDR1 is MGHRA and CDR2 YSYEKL. The V gene end was trimmed by 1 base and the J gene end by 6 bases; junction bases not matched to a gene: 7. The data were produced by immunoSEQ multiplex PCR, yet TCRdb's version contains in-frame clones alone and is incomplete. The sample lists roughly 140,000 clones, 80% to 90% occurring once. To note about this clone: As yet, its antigen is unknown.

This chain connects TRBV4-1 to TRBJ2-7; 9 nucleotides agree with TRBD2. The sequence derives from an adult who had recovered from COVID-19. The sample in question was peripheral blood, obtained after recovery from COVID-19. CDR3 in amino acids: CASSQVPSGAGEQYF. CDR3 bases: TGCGCCAGCAGCCAAGTGCCTAGCGGGGCGGGCGAGCAGTACTTC.